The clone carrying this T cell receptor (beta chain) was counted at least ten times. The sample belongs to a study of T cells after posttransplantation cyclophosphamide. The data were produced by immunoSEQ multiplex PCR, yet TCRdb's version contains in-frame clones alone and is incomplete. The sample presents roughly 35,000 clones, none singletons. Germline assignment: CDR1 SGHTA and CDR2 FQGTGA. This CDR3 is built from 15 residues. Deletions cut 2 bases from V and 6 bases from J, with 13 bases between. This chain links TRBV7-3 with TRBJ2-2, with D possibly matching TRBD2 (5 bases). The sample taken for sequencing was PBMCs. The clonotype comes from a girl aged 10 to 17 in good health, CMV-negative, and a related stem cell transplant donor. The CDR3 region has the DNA TGTGCCAGCAGCTTAGAAGTAGGGAGCGCCGGGGAGCTGTTTTTT. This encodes CASSLEVGSAGELFF. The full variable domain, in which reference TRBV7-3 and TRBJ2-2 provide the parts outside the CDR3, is GAGVSQTPSNKVTEKGKYVELRCDPISGHTALYWYRQSLGQGPEFLIYFQGTGAADDSGLPNDRFFAVRPEGSVSTLKIQRTERGDSAVYLCASSLEVGSAGELFFGEGSRLTVL.